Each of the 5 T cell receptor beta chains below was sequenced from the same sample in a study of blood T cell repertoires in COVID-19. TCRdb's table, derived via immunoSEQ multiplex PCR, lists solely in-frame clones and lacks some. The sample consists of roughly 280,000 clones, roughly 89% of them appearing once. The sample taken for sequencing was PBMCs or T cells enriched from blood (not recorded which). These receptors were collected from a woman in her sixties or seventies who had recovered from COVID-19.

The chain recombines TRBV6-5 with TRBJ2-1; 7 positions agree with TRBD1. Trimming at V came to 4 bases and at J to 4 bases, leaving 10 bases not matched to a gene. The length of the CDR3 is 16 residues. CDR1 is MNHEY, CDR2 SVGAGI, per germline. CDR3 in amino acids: CASSFKQGSSYNEQFF. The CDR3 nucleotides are TGTGCCAGCAGTTTCAAACAGGGGAGCTCGTACAATGAGCAGTTCTTC.

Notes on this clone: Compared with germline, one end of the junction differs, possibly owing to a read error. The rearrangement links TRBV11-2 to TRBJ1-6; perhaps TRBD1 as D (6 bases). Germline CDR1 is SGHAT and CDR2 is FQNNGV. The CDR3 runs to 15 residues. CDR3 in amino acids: CASSRTGLYDSPLHF. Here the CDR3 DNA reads TGTGCCAGCAGCCGAACAGGGCTCTATGATTCACCCCTCCACTTT.

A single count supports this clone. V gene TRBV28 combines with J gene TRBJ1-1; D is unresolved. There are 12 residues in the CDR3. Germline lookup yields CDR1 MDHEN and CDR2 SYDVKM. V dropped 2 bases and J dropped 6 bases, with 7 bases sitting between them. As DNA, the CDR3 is TGTGCCAGCAGTTTAAGCGGGGCTGAAGCTTTCTTT. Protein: CASSLSGAEAFF. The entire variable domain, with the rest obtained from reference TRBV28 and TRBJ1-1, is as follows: DVKVTQSSRYLVKRTGEKVFLECVQDMDHENMFWYRQDPGLGLRLIYFSYDVKMKEKGDIPEGYSVSREKKERFSLILESASTNQTSMYLCASSLSGAEAFFGQGTRLTVV.

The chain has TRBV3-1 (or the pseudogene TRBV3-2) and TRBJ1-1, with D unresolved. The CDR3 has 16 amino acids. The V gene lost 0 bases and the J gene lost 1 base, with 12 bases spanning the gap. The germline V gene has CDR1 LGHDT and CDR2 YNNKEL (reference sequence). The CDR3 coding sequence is TGTGCCAGCAGCCAAGATCCGAGACTCACGAACACTGAAGCTTTCTTT. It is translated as CASSQDPRLTNTEAFF.

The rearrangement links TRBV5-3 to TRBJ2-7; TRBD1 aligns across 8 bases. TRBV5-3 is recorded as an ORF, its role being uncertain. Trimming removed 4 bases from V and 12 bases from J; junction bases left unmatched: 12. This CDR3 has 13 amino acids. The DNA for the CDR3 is TGTGCCAGAAGCAACGGGACAGGTATCCAGTGGTACTTC. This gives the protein CARSNGTGIQWYF.